This T cell receptor (beta chain) was found in a study of cytomegalovirus exposure and HLA in healthy donors (dated by TCRdb to about 2017). About the study as a whole: An earlier analysis of some 500 of the donors reported approximately 290 Gb of sequence data and roughly 100 million unique TCR beta sequences from 150 million to 200 million T cells. The study aimed to test whether cataloging public T cell receptors could reveal signatures of past pathogen exposure. HLA typing covered class I and class II loci at four-digit resolution. An earlier analysis of 587 of the donors used high-throughput TCR beta sequencing to judge whether each TCR beta V gene segment behaved as functional or pseudogenic. Roughly 5 DR-DQ haplotypes were treated as single units for association and clustering because of strong linkage in the cohort. The genetic ancestry cluster associated with self-reported Caucasian donors included over 80% of the approximately 400 genotyped donors. All discovery cohort repertoires had been generated on a single sequencing platform. The T cell repertoires of several hundred subjects were profiled by immunosequencing and related to cytomegalovirus serostatus. The later analysis used no new phenotypic data to find candidate immune exposures, relying instead on TCR beta sequences and their occurrence across donors. Among around 400 genotyped donors of the cohort, an average of about 240,000 unique TCR beta nucleotide sequences was sequenced per donor, of which 15% to 20% were non-productive. Alongside the repertoire data, information on donor age, sex, ethnicity and CMV serostatus was compiled. Approximately 310 gigabases of sequencing data and tens of millions of unique TCR sequences were included in an early release covering over 600 HLA-typed donors. Typing coverage differed by locus: A, B, C, DRB1 and DQB1 were typed in about 629-640 donors, DQA1 in 500 to 550, DPA1 in around 580, and DPB1 in around 440. In addition to the first cohort of 666 subjects, a separate validation cohort of about 120 different subjects was used. A later analysis re-analyzed previously published TCR beta repertoires from roughly 600 donors and added high-resolution HLA genotyping to study TCR occurrence patterns. A later genetic analysis took genome-wide SNP genotypes for about 55% of the 666 donors and used that subset as a discovery cohort. The study combined high-throughput TCR immunosequencing, statistical association of individual TCRs with disease status, and machine learning to predict cytomegalovirus infection status. Study-level results and caveats: Correlated functional status among segregating V segments might reflect linkage disequilibrium, but an unknown experimental factor could not be ruled out. Because HLA typing was unavailable for some donors at each locus, only the typed subset was used in association tests. Presence/absence analyses assumed roughly uniform sequencing depth across donors, an assumption that may not hold. A further reported finding was that TCR beta sequences accurately predicted the HLA-A and HLA-B alleles for most subjects in the first cohort. Compared with equally common non-associated chains, HLA-associated TCR beta chains in a later analysis were more clonally expanded and had lower generation probabilities. The cohort was sequenced for TCR beta chains only, and without alpha or paired-chain data the features that could be detected were limited. At a false discovery rate of 0.05, a later analysis linked 16,951 TCR beta sequences to specific HLA alleles. Because the 87-base-pair reads could not distinguish some IMGT-functional V segments, including TRBV6-2 and TRBV6-3, those segments were excluded. Compared with the 666-donor mean, donors in an Asian-associated ancestry cluster had fewer N-insertions in productive TCRs, according to a later genetic analysis. The classifier was reported to diagnose cytomegalovirus status with high specificity and sensitivity in both the original cohort and the validation cohort. V-gene and J-gene trimming of TCR beta chains was associated with a missense DCLRE1C variant in a later genetic analysis, and the association was replicated in an independent cohort. Because counts were too low, roughly 16 rarely observed V segments, including chromosome 9 orphons, were excluded from the earlier analysis of several hundred of the donors. When HLA alleles, especially DR and DQ, strongly co-occurred, TCR associations were difficult to assign to individual alleles. According to a later analysis, parvovirus B19, influenza, CMV and Epstein-Barr virus appeared linked to several top co-occurrence clusters. The authors suggested that the approach could potentially be extended to other disease states and immunological phenotypes. CMV serostatus was the only immune exposure information available for the cohort. In vitro tests confirmed that a few of the cytomegalovirus-associated TCR beta chains recognize cytomegalovirus antigens. Broadly in line with IMGT annotations, most TCR beta V segments showed up in productive rearrangements about 87% or about 30% of the time in an earlier analysis of around 600 of the donors. Most CMV-associated TCR beta chains appeared to be HLA-restricted in a later analysis, and the HLA associations seemed to be driven largely by CMV exposure. In a later analysis, the rate of TCR association differed among HLA loci, with DRB1 alleles having the most associated TCRs and HLA-C alleles having the fewest. A cluster of highly shared sequence variants was judged likely to be a technical artifact of the sequencing pipeline. While some public TCRs were present in many individuals, most TCR sequences turned up only very rarely across donors. The study gave a list of 150 to 200 TCR beta chains associated with cytomegalovirus.

V trim: 1 base; J trim: 7 bases; unmatched bases: 7. CDR1 and CDR2 are read off the germline V gene (reference sequence) as GTSNPN and SVGIG. Including cysteine and phenylalanine, the CDR3 has 14 amino acids. The retained sequence is limited to the CDR3, 42 bases, with the frame set at the first base. A note on this clone: It lacks a known antigen. No per-base quality is available; no much larger clone lies one base away.

The library was made by the immunoSEQ multiplex PCR assay. For the multiplex PCR, a mixture combining 60 forward primers for TCR Vbeta segments and 13 reverse primers for TCR Jbeta segments was used. The CDR3 region of rearranged TCR beta genes was amplified from genomic DNA with a multiplex PCR assay. Amplified TCR beta libraries were sequenced as 87-base-pair reads on the Illumina HiSeq System. Per the source publication's procedure: A later analysis tallied 70 million to 100 million unique TCR beta chains across the 666 repertoires, and around 12 million of those chains were shared by two or more donors. Raw reads were error-corrected and collapsed into unique sequences by a nearest-neighbor algorithm in which closely related sequences were merged to remove PCR and sequencing errors. To assign V, D and J gene segments, CDR3 sequences were aligned to IMGT reference sequences. For a sequence to be retained, a match of at least six nucleotides to both a V gene segment and a J gene segment was required. Rearrangements were called productive when the CDR3 lacked stop codons and stayed in frame with V and J; all others were non-productive. Following IMGT convention, CDR3 was defined as the stretch from the second conserved V-encoded cysteine up to the conserved J-encoded phenylalanine. The earlier analysis of some 580 of the donors excluded any sequence lacking an unambiguous match to a single V gene segment. An earlier analysis of approximately 590 of the donors called V segments functional above 56.7% productive rearrangements and segregating when the between-donor standard deviation exceeded 5%. To diagnose cytomegalovirus status from the catalog of TCR beta chain sequences, a statistical classification framework was built. A later analysis assigned V and J genes by comparing TCR nucleotide sequences with IMGT/GENE-DB human TR gene sequences. In a later analysis, CDR3 sequences and most-parsimonious VDJ recombination scenarios were assigned using the TCRdist pipeline. A later analysis defined each TCR beta chain by its CDR3 amino acid sequence plus V-gene family, and excluded reads lacking a unique V-gene family. A later analysis removed over 500 highly shared, low-generation-probability nucleotide sequences to deal with suspected cross-contamination and a sequencing artifact. For each public chain, a later analysis derived a clonal expansion index from normalized ranks of inferred template counts within each repertoire. In a later analysis, generation probabilities were computed using a VDJ recombination model fitted to out-of-frame rearrangements, and the results were checked against IGoR. A later analysis scored TCR-TCR, TCR-HLA and TCR-CMV co-occurrence with hypergeometric tests, applying a repertoire-size bias correction to TCR pairs. A later analysis estimated false discovery rates by permuting HLA or CMV assignments 20 times. In a later analysis, co-occurring TCRs were grouped with DBSCAN, and TCRdist sequence similarity was added when clustering was performed within HLA-allele-positive subsets. Co-occurrence clustering excluded repertoires with fewer than 30,000 or more than 120,000 public chains, plus five with anomalous nucleotide sharing. TCRdb provides this immuneACCESS table in a form limited to in-frame rearrangements. Some clones are lacking; in checked studies, under half of them reflect an unresolved V gene, and why the rest are absent is not known. V, J and clone size derive from that table, while D and trimming were established from the DNA sequence. The table for this sample lists 50,000 to 70,000 clones; under 90% of them were counted only once. The top ten clones comprise approximately 3.9% of the sample.

The cohort consisted of 600 to 750 healthy bone marrow donors. Cohort members were all nominally healthy when sampled, although unrecorded immune exposures were likely present. The donor tested CMV seronegative and was one of the 352 seronegative cohort members. A peripheral blood sample was collected from each donor, and TCR beta sequencing was performed on peripheral blood mononuclear cells. Genomic DNA extraction from the blood cell samples was performed with the Qiagen DNeasy Blood Extraction Kit. The chain links TRBV30 with TRBJ2-1, with 7 junctional bases fitting TRBD2. The sample consisted of PBMCs. The TCR was taken from a woman between 40 and 50 years old in good health and CMV-seronegative. The DNA is TGTGCCTGGAGTGGTGGGAGGGCGGGTAATGAGCAGTTCTTC. The translation is CAWSGGRAGNEQFF. Supplemented by the reference TRBV30 and TRBJ2-1 proteins around the CDR3, the complete variable domain is SQTIHQWPATLVQPVGSPLSLECTVEGTSNPNLYWYRQAAGRGLQLLFYSVGIGQISSEVPQNLSASRPQDRQFILSSKKLLLSDSGFYLCAWSGGRAGNEQFFGPGTRLTVL.